These 22 T cell receptor beta chains were sequenced from one sample in a study of blood T cell repertoires in COVID-19. Profiling relied on immunoSEQ multiplex PCR, and the TCRdb table lists in-frame clones only, not all of them. The sample carries approximately 130,000 clones, approximately 85% recorded once. Sequenced material: peripheral blood. All receptors derive from a human donor in a cohort sampled during active COVID-19.

The V and J genes are TRBV7-9 and TRBJ2-3; 10 bases map to TRBD2. Germline values: CDR1 SEHNR, CDR2 FQNEAQ (reference sequence). This CDR3 spans 17 amino acids. V shed 5 bases and J 2 bases; nucleotides not matched to a gene: 10. The CDR3 region is CASSPTPSGGATDTQYF. DNA for the CDR3: TGTGCCAGCAGCCCAACCCCTAGCGGGGGCGCCACAGATACGCAGTATTTT.

This clone was seen only a few times. V usage is TRBV3-1 (or the pseudogene TRBV3-2) and J usage is TRBJ2-7; 7 bases align to TRBD2. The CDR3 spans 14 residues. The J segment lost 6 bases and the V segment lost 4 bases, leaving 9 bases of the junction unmatched. Germline values: CDR1 LGHDT, CDR2 YNNKEL (reference sequence). The CDR3 sequence: CASSPNSGLGEQYF. The CDR3 bases are TGTGCCAGCAGCCCGAACTCTGGACTAGGCGAGCAGTACTTC.

The gene calls are TRBV6-5 and TRBJ2-1, with D possibly TRBD2 on 7 matching bases. Germline lookup yields CDR1 MNHEY and CDR2 SVGAGI. V gave up 0 bases and J gave up 4 bases, with 10 bases separating them. CDR3 length equals 15 residues. The CDR3 DNA reads as TGTGCCAGCAGTTACTCGGGGGGGCTGTACAATGAGCAGTTCTTC. This sequence encodes CASSYSGGLYNEQFF.

The chain carries TRBV18 and TRBJ2-1, with D maybe TRBD1 (6 bases). CDR1 KGHSH and CDR2 LQKENI come from the germline V gene. Deletions cut 1 base from V and 0 bases from J, with 7 bases between. This CDR3 contains 15 residues. The chain's CDR3 is CASSPRGGSYNEQFF. In DNA form, the CDR3 reads TGTGCCAGCTCACCACGAGGGGGCTCCTACAATGAGCAGTTCTTC.

This clone was recorded a few times. This chain connects TRBV5-1 to TRBJ1-2; D call uncertain. The length of the CDR3 is 14 residues. From germline, CDR1 is SGHRS and CDR2 YFSETQ. V dropped 4 bases and J dropped 1 base, with 11 bases sitting between them. The CDR3 loop reads CASSPDFFNYGYTF. The CDR3 DNA follows: TGCGCCAGCAGCCCCGACTTCTTTAACTATGGCTACACCTTC.

This clone has only one observation. This chain links TRBV6-2 or TRBV6-3 with TRBJ1-5; TRBD1 matches at 7 bases. Germline V gene sequence: CDR1 MNHEY, CDR2 SVGEGT. Losses at the gene ends were 4 bases for V and 5 bases for J; bases not matched to a gene: 11. This CDR3 is built from 16 residues. In DNA, the CDR3 is TGTGCCAGCAGTTTCCGACCGGGACAGCTAGATCAGCCCCAGCATTTT. Translating gives CASSFRPGQLDQPQHF.

This chain links TRBV29-1 with TRBJ1-1; D possibly corresponds to TRBD1 (5 bases). Germline-derived CDR1 and CDR2 are SQVTM and ANQGSEA. Trimming took 6 bases from V and 2 from J, leaving 13 bases between them. The CDR3 is 13 residues long. The CDR3 bases are TGCAGCGTACTCAATCAGGGTAACACTGAAGCTTTCTTT. The encoded protein is CSVLNQGNTEAFF.

The J gene is TRBJ1-2, the V gene TRBV28, with D possibly TRBD1 on 5 matching bases. Germline V gives CDR1 MDHEN, CDR2 SYDVKM. The CDR3 is 14 amino acids. Trimming took off 6 bases at V and 4 bases at J, with 15 bases between the two ends. DNA for the CDR3: TGTGCCAGCAGGGGACCGGGGGAGGGCTATGGCTACACCTTC. It translates to CASRGPGEGYGYTF.

The chain joins TRBV7-9 to TRBJ2-5; no clear D gene. The CDR3 is made up of 14 amino acids. V was shortened by 1 base and J by 7 bases, with 13 bases between the two germline ends. CDR1 SEHNR and CDR2 FQNEAQ come from the germline V gene (reference sequence). In nucleotides, the CDR3 is TGTGCCAGCAGCTTAGGGTTGTCCGGTGGGACCCAGTACTTC. Protein product: CASSLGLSGGTQYF. The variable domain in full, with the rest retrieved from reference TRBV7-9 and TRBJ2-5, is DTGVSQNPRHKITKRGQNVTFRCDPISEHNRLYWYRQTLGQGPEFLTYFQNEAQLEKSRLLSDRFSAERPKGSFSTLEIQRTEQGDSAMYLCASSLGLSGGTQYFGPGTRLLVL.

J is TRBJ2-7 and V is TRBV7-9; TRBD1 is a possible D gene (5 bases). CDR3 length: 14 amino acids. Germline V CDR1 and CDR2: SEHNR, FQNEAQ (reference sequence). Trimming removed 0 bases from V and 3 bases from J, with 9 bases in between. The chain's CDR3 is CASSLAQGNYEQYF. The CDR3 DNA sequence: TGTGCCAGCAGCTTAGCGCAGGGAAACTACGAGCAGTACTTC.

The gene calls are TRBV19 and TRBJ2-1; 10 nucleotides align to TRBD1. Trimming removed 4 bases from V and 6 bases from J; junction bases left unmatched: 9. The CDR3 consists of 16 residues. CDR1 LNHDA and CDR2 SQIVND come from the germline V gene (reference sequence). CDR3 amino acids: CASSTPDRGLLNEQFF. CDR3 sequence (DNA): TGTGCCAGTAGTACGCCCGACAGGGGGCTCCTCAATGAGCAGTTCTTC.

The chain couples TRBV11-3 to TRBJ2-2; 7 positions match TRBD2. CDR3 size: 16 residues. V shed 2 bases, J shed 2 bases, and the junction held 5 bases outside the gene matches. The germline gives CDR1 SGHNT, CDR2 YENEEA. CDR3 DNA sequence: TGTGCCAGCAGCTTAAATGGGGGGGTAAACACCGGGGAGCTGTTTTTT. It yields the protein CASSLNGGVNTGELFF.

The CDR3 DNA reads as TGTGCCAGCAGTGCGGGAGATACGCAGTATTTT. As protein: CASSAGDTQYF. The chain employs TRBV25-1 and TRBJ2-3; the D is unclear. The length of the CDR3 is 11 residues. Germline lookup yields CDR1 MGHDK and CDR2 SYGVNS. With 4 bases removed from V and 5 bases from J, the gap between germline ends came to 4 bases. Full variable domain (rest looked up from reference TRBV25-1 and TRBJ2-3): EADIYQTPRYLVIGTGKKITLECSQTMGHDKMYWYQQDPGMELHLIHYSYGVNSTEKGDLSSESTVSRIRTEHFPLTLESARPSHTSQYLCASSAGDTQYFGPGTRLTVL.

The chain has TRBV30 and TRBJ1-1; D gene uncertain. V was pared by 1 base and J by 2 bases, with 11 bases between. The CDR3 is made up of 14 amino acids. In germline, CDR1 is GTSNPN, CDR2 SVGIG (reference sequence). CDR3 nucleotides: TGTGCCTGGAGTGCCCCACCGCGAAACACTGAAGCTTTCTTT. It codes for CAWSAPPRNTEAFF.

Only one count was recorded for this clone. The genes are TRBV6-5 and TRBJ1-1; D is unresolved. The CDR3 sequence is 11 residues long. Trimming cost V 7 bases and J 7 bases, with 10 bases left between them. Germline V gene sequence: CDR1 MNHEY, CDR2 SVGAGI. Here the CDR3 reads CASTTFGEAFF. CDR3 coding DNA: TGTGCCAGCACCACTTTCGGTGAAGCTTTCTTT.

The genes are TRBV7-2 and TRBJ2-7; 8 nucleotides agree with TRBD2. Germline V gene lookup returns CDR1 SGHTA and CDR2 FQGNSA. J gave up 3 bases and V 5 bases, and 6 bases lay outside the gene matches. CDR3 length: 14 residues. CDR3 DNA: TGTGCCAGCAGCCCAAGCGGGGGCTTCTACGAGCAGTACTTC. Its translation: CASSPSGGFYEQYF.

This clone was recorded once. The chain is built from TRBV7-9 and TRBJ1-3, with D possibly matching TRBD1 (6 bases). V lost 1 base, J lost 1 base, and 14 bases lay in between. The CDR3 contains 17 residues. Looked up from germline, CDR1 is SEHNR and CDR2 is FQNEAQ (reference sequence). The CDR3 bases are TGTGCCAGCAGCTTAGTCGGGGGGCCATCGTCTGGAAACACCATATATTTT. Translated, it gives CASSLVGGPSSGNTIYF. The whole variable domain, filled in from reference TRBV7-9 and TRBJ1-3, reads DTGVSQNPRHKITKRGQNVTFRCDPISEHNRLYWYRQTLGQGPEFLTYFQNEAQLEKSRLLSDRFSAERPKGSFSTLEIQRTEQGDSAMYLCASSLVGGPSSGNTIYFGEGSWLTVV.

The chain uses TRBV18 and TRBJ2-7; weak D call: TRBD2 (6 bases). V dropped 0 bases and J dropped 0 bases, with 15 bases sitting between them. Germline V CDR1 and CDR2: KGHSH, LQKENI. The CDR3 consists of 17 residues. In DNA form, the CDR3 reads TGTGCCAGCTCACCACCGAGGTCTTGGGACTTCTCCTACGAGCAGTACTTC. Amino acid sequence: CASSPPRSWDFSYEQYF.

The genes are TRBV24-1 and TRBJ2-3, with TRBD2 as a possible D gene (5 bases). Looked up from germline, CDR1 is KGHDR and CDR2 is SFDVKD. This CDR3 contains 16 residues. V gave up 2 bases and J gave up 6 bases, with 17 bases separating them. CDR3 DNA sequence: TGTGCCACCAGTGATTCAGGACCCGAGGGAGCCGATACGCAGTATTTT. Encoded protein: CATSDSGPEGADTQYF.

The J gene is TRBJ1-2, the V gene TRBV4-1, with a tentative D call TRBD1 (6 bases). Germline V gene lookup returns CDR1 MGHRA and CDR2 YSYEKL. Trimming took off 2 bases at V and 0 bases at J, with 16 bases between the two ends. The CDR3 totals 17 residues. CDR3 region: CASSQPRQASANYGYTF. The CDR3 region has the DNA TGCGCCAGCAGCCAACCCAGACAGGCCTCAGCTAACTATGGCTACACCTTC.

This clone occurred once. The chain is built from TRBV6-5 and TRBJ1-6; no definite D call. This CDR3 comprises 14 residues. Trimming cost V 2 bases and J 12 bases, with 14 bases left between them. Germline V gives CDR1 MNHEY, CDR2 SVGAGI. The CDR3 loop is CASSYALREVPLHF. The CDR3, as DNA: TGTGCCAGCAGTTACGCTCTCCGCGAGGTACCCCTCCACTTT.

The CDR3 nucleotides read TGTGCCAGCGCTAGGGGGCTCGGGGAAAAACTGTTTTTT. Residues: CASARGLGEKLFF. V gene TRBV6-5 combines with J gene TRBJ1-4, with 7 bases matching TRBD1. CDR1 and CDR2 (germline): MNHEY, SVGAGI. The J segment lost 8 bases and the V segment lost 8 bases, leaving 8 bases of the junction unmatched. The CDR3 spans 13 residues.